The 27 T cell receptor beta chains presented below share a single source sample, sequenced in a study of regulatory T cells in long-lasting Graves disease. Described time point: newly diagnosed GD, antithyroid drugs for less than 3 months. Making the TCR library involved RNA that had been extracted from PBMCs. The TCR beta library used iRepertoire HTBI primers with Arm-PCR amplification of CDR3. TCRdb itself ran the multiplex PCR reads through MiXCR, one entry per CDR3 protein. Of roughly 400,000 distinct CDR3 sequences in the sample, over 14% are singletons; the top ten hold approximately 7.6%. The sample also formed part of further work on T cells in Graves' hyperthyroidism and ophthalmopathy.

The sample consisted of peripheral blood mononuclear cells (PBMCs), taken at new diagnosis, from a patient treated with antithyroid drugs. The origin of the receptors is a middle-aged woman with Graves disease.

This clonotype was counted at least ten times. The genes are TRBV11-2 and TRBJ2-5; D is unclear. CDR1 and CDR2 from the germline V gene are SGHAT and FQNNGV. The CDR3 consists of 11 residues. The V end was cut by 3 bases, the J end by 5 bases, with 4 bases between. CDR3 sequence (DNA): TGTGCCAGCAGCTTGGCGGAGACCCAGTACTTC. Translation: CASSLAETQYF.

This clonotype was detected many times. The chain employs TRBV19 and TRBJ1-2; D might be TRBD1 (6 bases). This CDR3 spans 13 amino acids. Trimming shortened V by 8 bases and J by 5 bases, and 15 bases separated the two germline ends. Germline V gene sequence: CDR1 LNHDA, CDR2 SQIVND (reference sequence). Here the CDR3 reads CASRQDIRYGYTF. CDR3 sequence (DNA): TGTGCCAGTCGACAGGACATTCGGTATGGCTACACCTTC.

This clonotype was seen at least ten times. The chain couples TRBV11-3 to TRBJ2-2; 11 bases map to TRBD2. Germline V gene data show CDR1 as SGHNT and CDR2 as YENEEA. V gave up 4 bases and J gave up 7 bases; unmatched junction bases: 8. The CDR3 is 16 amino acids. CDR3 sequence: CASSSGLAARRGELFF. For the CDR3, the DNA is TGTGCCAGCAGCTCGGGACTAGCGGCCCGCCGCGGGGAGCTGTTTTTT.

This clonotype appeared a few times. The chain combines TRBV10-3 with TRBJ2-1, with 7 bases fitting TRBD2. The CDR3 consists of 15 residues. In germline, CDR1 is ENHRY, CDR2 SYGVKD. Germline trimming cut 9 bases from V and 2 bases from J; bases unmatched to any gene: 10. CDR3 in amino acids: CAIGEGLAAYNEQFF. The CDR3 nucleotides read TGTGCCATTGGCGAAGGGCTAGCGGCCTACAATGAGCAGTTCTTC.

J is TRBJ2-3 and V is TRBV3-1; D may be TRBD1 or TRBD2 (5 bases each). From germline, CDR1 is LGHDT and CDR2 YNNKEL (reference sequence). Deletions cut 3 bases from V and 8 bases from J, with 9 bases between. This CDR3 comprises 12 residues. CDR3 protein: CASSHRETTQYF. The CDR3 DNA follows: TGTGCCAGCAGCCACAGGGAGACTACGCAGTATTTT.

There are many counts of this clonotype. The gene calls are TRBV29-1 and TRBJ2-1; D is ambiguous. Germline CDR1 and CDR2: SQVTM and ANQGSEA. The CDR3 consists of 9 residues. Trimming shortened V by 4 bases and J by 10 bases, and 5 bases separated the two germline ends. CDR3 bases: TGCAGCGTTGGTAAGGAGCAGTTCTTC. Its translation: CSVGKEQFF.

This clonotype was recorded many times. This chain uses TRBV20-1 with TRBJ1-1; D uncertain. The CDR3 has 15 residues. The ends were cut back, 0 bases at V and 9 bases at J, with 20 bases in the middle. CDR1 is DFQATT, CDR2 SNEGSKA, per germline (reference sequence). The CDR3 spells CSARDRIEVLNKAFF. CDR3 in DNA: TGCAGTGCTAGAGATCGGATCGAGGTCCTGAACAAAGCTTTCTTT.

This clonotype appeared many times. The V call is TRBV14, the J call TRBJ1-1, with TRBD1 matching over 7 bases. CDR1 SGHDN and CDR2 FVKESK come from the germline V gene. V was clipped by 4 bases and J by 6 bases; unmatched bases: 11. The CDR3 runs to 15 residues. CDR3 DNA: TGTGCCAGCAGCCTACACCCCCAGGGGGTTGCTGAAGCTTTCTTT. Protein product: CASSLHPQGVAEAFF.

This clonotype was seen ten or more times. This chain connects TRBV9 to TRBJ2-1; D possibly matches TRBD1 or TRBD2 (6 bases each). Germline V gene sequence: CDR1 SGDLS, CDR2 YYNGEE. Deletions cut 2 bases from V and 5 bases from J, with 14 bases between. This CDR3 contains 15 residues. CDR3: CASSVERGADNEQFF. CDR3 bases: TGTGCCAGCAGCGTCGAGAGGGGGGCTGACAATGAGCAGTTCTTC.

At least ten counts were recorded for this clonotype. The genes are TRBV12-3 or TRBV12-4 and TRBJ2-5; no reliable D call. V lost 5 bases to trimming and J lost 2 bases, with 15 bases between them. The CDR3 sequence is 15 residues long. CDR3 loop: CASSPVELQQETQYF. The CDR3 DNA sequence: TGTGCCAGCAGTCCCGTCGAACTCCAACAAGAGACCCAGTACTTC.

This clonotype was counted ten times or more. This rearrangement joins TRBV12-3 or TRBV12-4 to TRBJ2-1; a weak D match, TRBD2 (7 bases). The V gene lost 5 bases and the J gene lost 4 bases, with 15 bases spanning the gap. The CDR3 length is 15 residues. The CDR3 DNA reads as TGTGCCAGCAGTCCGGGGGGCAAATTATACAATGAGCAGTTCTTC. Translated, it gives CASSPGGKLYNEQFF.

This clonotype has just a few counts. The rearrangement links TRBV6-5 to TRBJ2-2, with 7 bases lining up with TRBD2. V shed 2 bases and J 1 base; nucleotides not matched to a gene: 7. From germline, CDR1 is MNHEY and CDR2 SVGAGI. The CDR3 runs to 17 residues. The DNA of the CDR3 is TGTGCCAGCAGTTACGAGGGGCTAGCGGTGAACACCGGGGAGCTGTTTTTT. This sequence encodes CASSYEGLAVNTGELFF.

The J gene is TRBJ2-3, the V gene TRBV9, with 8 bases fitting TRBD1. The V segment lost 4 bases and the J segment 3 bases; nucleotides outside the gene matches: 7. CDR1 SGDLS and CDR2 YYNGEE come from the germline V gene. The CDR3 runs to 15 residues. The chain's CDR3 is CASSSRQGKTDTQYF. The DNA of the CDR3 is TGTGCCAGCAGCTCCAGACAGGGGAAGACAGATACGCAGTATTTT.

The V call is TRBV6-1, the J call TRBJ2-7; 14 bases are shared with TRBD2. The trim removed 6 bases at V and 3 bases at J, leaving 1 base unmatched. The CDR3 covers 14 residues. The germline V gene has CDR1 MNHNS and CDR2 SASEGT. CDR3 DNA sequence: TGTGCCAGCAGGGGACTAGCGGGAGTCTACGAGCAGTACTTC. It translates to CASRGLAGVYEQYF.

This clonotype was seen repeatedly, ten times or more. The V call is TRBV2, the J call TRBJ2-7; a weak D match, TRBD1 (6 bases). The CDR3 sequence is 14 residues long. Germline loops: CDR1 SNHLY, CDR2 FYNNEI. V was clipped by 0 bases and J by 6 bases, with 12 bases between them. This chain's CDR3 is CASSEAQGAGEQYF. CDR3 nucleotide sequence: TGTGCCAGCAGTGAAGCACAGGGTGCGGGCGAGCAGTACTTC.

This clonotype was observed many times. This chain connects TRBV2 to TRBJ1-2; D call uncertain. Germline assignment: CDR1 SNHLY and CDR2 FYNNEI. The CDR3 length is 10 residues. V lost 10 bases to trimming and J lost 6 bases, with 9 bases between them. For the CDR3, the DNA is TGTGCCACCGTGATAGATGGCTACACCTTC. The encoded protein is CATVIDGYTF. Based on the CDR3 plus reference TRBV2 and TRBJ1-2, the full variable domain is EPEVTQTPSHQVTQMGQEVILRCVPISNHLYFYWYRQILGQKVEFLVSFYNNEISEKSEIFDDQFSVERPDGSNFTLKIRSTKLEDSAMYFCATVIDGYTFGSGTRLTVV.

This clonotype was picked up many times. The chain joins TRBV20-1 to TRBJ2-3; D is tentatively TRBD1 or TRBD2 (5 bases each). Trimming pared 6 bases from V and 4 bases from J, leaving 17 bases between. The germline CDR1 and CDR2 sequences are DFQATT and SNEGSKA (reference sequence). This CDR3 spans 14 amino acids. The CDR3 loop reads CSARQRGWADTQYF. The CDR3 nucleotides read TGCAGTGCCCGACAGAGGGGTTGGGCAGATACGCAGTATTTT.

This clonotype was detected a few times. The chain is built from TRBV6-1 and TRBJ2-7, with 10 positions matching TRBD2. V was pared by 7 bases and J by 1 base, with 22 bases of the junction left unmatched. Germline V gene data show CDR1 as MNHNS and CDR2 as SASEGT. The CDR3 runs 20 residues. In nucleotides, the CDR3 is TGTGCCAGCAAAACCCCGACACACAATCTAGCGGGAGCCCGTTCCTACGAGCAGTACTTC. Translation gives CASKTPTHNLAGARSYEQYF.

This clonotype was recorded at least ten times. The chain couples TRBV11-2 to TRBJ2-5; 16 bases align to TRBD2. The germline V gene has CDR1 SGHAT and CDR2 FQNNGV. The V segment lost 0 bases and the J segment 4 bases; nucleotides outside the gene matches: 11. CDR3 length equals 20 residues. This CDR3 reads CASSLEYGTSGRARVETQYF. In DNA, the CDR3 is TGTGCCAGCAGCTTAGAGTATGGGACTAGCGGGAGGGCCCGGGTAGAGACCCAGTACTTC.

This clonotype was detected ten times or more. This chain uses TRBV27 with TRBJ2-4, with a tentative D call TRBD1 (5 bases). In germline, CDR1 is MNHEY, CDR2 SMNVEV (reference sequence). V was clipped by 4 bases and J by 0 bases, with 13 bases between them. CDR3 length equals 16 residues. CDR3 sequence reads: CASSSIRVSAKNIQYF. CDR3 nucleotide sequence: TGTGCCAGCAGTTCAATCAGGGTGTCAGCCAAAAACATTCAGTACTTC.

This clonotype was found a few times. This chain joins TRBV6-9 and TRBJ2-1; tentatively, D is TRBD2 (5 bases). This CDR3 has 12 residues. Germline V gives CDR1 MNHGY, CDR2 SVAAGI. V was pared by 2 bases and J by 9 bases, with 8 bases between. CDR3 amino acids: CASSYSGGEQFF. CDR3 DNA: TGTGCCAGCAGTTATAGCGGTGGTGAGCAGTTCTTC.

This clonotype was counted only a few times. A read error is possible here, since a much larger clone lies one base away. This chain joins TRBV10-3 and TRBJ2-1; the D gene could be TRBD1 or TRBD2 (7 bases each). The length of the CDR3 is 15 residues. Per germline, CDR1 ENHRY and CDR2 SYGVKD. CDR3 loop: CAFSRTAGQNNEQFF. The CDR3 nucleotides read TGTGCCTTCAGCCGAACAGCGGGACAGAACAATGAGCAGTTCTTC.

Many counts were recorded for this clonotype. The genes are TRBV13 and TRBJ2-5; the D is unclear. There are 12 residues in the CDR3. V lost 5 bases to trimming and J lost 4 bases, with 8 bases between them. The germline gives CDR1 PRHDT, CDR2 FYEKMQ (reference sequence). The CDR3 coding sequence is TGTGCCAGCAGCACTTCGAGAGAGACCCAGTACTTC. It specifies CASSTSRETQYF.

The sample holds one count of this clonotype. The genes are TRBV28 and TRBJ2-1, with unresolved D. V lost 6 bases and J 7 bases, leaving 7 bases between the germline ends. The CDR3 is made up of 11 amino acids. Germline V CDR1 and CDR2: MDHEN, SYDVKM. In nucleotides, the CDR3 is TGTGCCAGCAGCACTAAAAATGAGCAGTTCTTC. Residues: CASSTKNEQFF.

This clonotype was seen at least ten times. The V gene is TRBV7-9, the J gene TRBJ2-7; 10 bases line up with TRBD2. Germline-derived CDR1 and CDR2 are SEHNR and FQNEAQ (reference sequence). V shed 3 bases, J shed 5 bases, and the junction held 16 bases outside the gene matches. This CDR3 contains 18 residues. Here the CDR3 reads CASSLPSFGLAGVHEQYF. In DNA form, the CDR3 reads TGTGCCAGCAGCTTGCCTAGCTTTGGGCTAGCGGGAGTCCACGAGCAGTACTTC.

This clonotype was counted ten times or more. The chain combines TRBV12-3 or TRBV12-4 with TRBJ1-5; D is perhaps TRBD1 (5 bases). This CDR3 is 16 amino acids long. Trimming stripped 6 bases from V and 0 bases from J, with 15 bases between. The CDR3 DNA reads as TGTGCCAGCAGCTTTGACAGTCCTTATAGCAATCAGCCCCAGCATTTT. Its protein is CASSFDSPYSNQPQHF.

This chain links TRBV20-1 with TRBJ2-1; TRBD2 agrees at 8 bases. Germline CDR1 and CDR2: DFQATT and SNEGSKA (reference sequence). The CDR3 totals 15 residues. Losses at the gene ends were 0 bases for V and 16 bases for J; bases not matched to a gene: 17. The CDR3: CSARDHRGIAGIGFF. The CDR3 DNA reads TGCAGTGCTAGAGATCACCGAGGAATAGCGGGAATTGGATTCTTC.